The present T cell receptor (beta chain) was sequenced within a study of T cell clones after liver transplantation. This CDR3 is built from 15 residues. V lost 5 bases and J lost 10; bases outside the gene matches: 11. CDR1 is GTSNPN and CDR2 is SVGIG in the germline V gene (reference sequence). The protocol was immunoSEQ multiplex PCR, while the TCRdb copy is restricted to in-frame clones and leaves out a portion. Among about 100,000 clones, 82% were seen once, and the ten largest hold roughly 0.9%. Thawed unstimulated PBMCs were FACS-sorted by CD3, CD4 and CD8 into two populations. The source material was CD4+ T cells from blood, sampled before liver transplant. This receptor was identified in a human donor who received a liver transplant. The rearrangement links TRBV30 to TRBJ2-1; TRBD2 agrees at 13 bases. The CDR3 reads CAWLRRTSGSREQFF. CDR3 sequence (DNA): TGTGCCTGGTTGCGGCGGACTAGCGGGAGTCGGGAGCAGTTCTTC.